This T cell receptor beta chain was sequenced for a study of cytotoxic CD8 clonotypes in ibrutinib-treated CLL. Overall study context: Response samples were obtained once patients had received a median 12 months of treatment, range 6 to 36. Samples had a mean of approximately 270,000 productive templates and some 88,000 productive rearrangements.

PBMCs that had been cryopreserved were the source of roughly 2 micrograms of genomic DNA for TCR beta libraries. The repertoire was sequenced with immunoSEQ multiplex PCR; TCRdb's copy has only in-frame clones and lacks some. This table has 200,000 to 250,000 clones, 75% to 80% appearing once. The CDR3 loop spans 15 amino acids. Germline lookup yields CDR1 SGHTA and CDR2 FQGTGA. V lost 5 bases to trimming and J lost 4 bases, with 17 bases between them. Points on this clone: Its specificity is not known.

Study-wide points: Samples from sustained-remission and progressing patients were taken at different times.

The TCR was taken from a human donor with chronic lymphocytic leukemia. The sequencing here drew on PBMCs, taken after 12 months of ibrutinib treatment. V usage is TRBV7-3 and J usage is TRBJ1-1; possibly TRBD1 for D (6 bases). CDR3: CASSLPGGARTEAFF. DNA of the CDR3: TGTGCCAGCAGCCTCCCGGGGGGGGCTCGCACTGAAGCTTTCTTT.